This T cell receptor beta chain came from a study of vaccination and CD4 T cells after COVID-19. About the research overall: Sampling post-COVID took place a median around 99 days after diagnosis (range 35 to 161). Sampling that followed vaccination took place a median approximately 72 days after dose two, within a range of 14 to 241.

TCRdb independently ran MiXCR on the PCR reads; one entry per CDR3 protein. The sample contains 25,000 to 35,000 distinct CDR3 sequences, about 46% of which appear only once. The germline gives CDR1 MDHEN, CDR2 SYDVKM. The CDR3 is 14 residues long. The V gene end was trimmed by 6 bases and the J gene end by 8 bases; junction bases not matched to a gene: 10. Findings and caveats of the study: In convalescent patients, 304 of 307 vaccine-specific clones were mono-reactive for SARS-CoV-2 spike.

Documented time point: late sampling 161 to 241 days after vaccination in a few convalescent patients. Recorded positive PCR dates fall between March and December 2020, preceding US Alpha, Beta and Delta variants. Concerning this clonotype: Its specificity is unknown.

This chain joins TRBV28 and TRBJ1-2, with TRBD1 matching 9 bases. This clonotype was sampled from a human donor who had recovered from COVID-19. Sample: CD4+ T cells from blood, taken about 7 months after SARS-CoV-2 vaccination. CDR3 loop: CASRSTGGAGGYTF. In nucleotides, the CDR3 is TGTGCCAGCAGGTCTACAGGGGGCGCGGGGGGCTACACCTTC.